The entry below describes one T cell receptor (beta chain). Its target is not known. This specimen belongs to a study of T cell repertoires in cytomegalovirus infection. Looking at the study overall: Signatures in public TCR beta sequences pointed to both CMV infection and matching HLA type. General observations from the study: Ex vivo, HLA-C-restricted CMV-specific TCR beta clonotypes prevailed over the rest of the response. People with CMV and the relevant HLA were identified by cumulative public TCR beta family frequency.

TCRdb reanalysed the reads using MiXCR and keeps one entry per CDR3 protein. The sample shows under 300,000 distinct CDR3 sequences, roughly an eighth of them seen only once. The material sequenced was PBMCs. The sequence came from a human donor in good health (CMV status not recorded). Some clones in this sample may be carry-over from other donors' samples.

Written as DNA, the CDR3 is TGTGCCACCAGTGGCCGAGAGACCCTCGAAGTTGGACGATCAGCAGATACGCAGTATTTT. Translating it yields CATSGRETLEVGRSADTQYF. The chain carries TRBV24-1 and TRBJ2-3; D is ambiguous. CDR3 length: 20 residues. Germline lookup yields CDR1 KGHDR and CDR2 SFDVKD. V was cut by 5 bases and J by 4 bases, with 30 bases left in between.